This T cell receptor (beta chain) was sequenced for a study of Graves' ophthalmopathy and Graves' hyperthyroidism. Study-level results: Blood samples also showed most expanded thyroid clonotypes exceeding 0.001 frequency. With just under 90% sensitivity and 75% to 84% specificity, a 13-signature model separated ophthalmopathy from stable hyperthyroidism.

RNA served as the template for amplifying TCR beta CDR3 regions. RT-PCR in the first round used HTBI primers; a second-round multiplex PCR followed. A single record per CDR3 protein comes from TCRdb applying MiXCR to the multiplex PCR reads. This table has hundreds of thousands of distinct CDR3 sequences, under 25% appearing once. Worth noting for this clonotype: The antigen is not known.

This TCR was sampled from a woman younger than 35 with stable Graves' hyperthyroidism. Sequenced input: peripheral blood.

CDR3 coding DNA: TGTGCCAGCAGCCTATTGACAGGCCCAAGAACCACTGAAGCTTTCTTT. Its protein product is CASSLLTGPRTTEAFF. This chain connects TRBV11-2 to TRBJ1-1, with a tentative D call TRBD1 (6 bases). Germline V gene sequence: CDR1 SGHAT, CDR2 FQNNGV. This CDR3 is 16 amino acids long. V dropped 5 bases and J dropped 4 bases, with 20 bases sitting between them. Using reference TRBV11-2 and TRBJ1-1 for the parts outside the CDR3, the full variable domain is EAGVAQSPRYKIIEKRQSVAFWCNPISGHATLYWYQQILGQGPKLLIQFQNNGVVDDSQLPKDRFSAERLKGVDSTLKIQPAKLEDSAVYLCASSLLTGPRTTEAFFGQGTRLTVV.